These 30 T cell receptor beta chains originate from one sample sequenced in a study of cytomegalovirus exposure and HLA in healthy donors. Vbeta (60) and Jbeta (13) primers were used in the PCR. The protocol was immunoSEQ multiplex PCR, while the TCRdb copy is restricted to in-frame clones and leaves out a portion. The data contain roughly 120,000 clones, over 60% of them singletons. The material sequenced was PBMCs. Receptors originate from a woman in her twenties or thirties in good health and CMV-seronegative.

DNA for the CDR3: TGTGCCAGCAACGGGGGAAGTGGCTACACCTTC. This encodes CASNGGSGYTF. The chain is built from TRBV6-6 and TRBJ1-2; tentative D call: TRBD1 (5 bases). The CDR3 runs to 11 residues. Germline loops: CDR1 MNHNY, CDR2 SVGAGI (reference sequence). V dropped 7 bases and J dropped 7 bases, with 10 bases sitting between them.

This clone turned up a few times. The CDR3 protein is CATSRRQGPTDTQYF. The DNA for the CDR3 is TGTGCCACCAGCAGACGACAGGGACCCACAGATACGCAGTATTTT. The J gene is TRBJ2-3, the V gene TRBV15, with 7 positions matching TRBD1. V lost 2 bases to trimming and J lost 2 bases; unmatched junction nucleotides: 4. Germline CDR1 is LNHNV and CDR2 is YYDKDF (reference sequence). CDR3 length equals 15 residues.

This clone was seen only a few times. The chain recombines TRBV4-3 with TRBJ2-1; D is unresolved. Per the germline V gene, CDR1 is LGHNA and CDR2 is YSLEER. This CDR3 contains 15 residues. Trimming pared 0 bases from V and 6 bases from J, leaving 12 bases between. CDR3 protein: CASSQEIRPGNEQFF. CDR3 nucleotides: TGCGCCAGCAGCCAAGAAATACGTCCCGGCAATGAGCAGTTCTTC.

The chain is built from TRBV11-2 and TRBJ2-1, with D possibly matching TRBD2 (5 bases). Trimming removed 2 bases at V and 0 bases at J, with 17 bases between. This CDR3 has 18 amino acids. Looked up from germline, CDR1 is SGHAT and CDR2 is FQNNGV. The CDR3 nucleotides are TGTGCCAGCAGCTTATATGGGAGAAAGCTAAACTCCTACAATGAGCAGTTCTTC. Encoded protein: CASSLYGRKLNSYNEQFF.

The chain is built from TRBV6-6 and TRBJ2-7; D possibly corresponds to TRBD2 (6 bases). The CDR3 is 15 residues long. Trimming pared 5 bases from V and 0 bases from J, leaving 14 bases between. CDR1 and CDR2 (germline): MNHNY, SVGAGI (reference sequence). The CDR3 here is CASSNRDSDSYEQYF. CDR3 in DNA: TGTGCCAGCAGTAACCGGGACTCAGACTCCTACGAGCAGTACTTC.

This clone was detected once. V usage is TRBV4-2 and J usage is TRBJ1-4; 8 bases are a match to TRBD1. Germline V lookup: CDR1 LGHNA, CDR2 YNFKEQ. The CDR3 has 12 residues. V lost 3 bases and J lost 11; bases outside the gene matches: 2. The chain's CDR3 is CASSQDREKLFF. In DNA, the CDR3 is TGTGCCAGCAGCCAGGACAGGGAGAAACTGTTTTTT.

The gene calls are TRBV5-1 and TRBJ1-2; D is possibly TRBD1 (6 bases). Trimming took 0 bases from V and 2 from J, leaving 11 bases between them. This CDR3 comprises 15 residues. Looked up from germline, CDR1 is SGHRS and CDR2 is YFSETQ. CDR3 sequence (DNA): TGCGCCAGCAGCTTGGACCCGGGACAAAACTATGGCTACACCTTC. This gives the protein CASSLDPGQNYGYTF.

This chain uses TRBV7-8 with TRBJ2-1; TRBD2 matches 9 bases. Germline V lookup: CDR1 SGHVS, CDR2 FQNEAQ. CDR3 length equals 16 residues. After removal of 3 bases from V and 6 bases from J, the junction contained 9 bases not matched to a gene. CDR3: CASSFFAGGMGNEQFF. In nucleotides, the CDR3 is TGTGCCAGCAGCTTTTTTGCGGGAGGGATGGGCAATGAGCAGTTCTTC.

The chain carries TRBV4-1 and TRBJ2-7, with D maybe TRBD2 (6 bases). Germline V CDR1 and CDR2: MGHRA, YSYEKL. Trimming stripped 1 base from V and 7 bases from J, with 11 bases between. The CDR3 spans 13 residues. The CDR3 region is CASSQVPGTEQYF. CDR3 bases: TGCGCCAGCAGCCAAGTACCGGGGACTGAGCAGTACTTC.

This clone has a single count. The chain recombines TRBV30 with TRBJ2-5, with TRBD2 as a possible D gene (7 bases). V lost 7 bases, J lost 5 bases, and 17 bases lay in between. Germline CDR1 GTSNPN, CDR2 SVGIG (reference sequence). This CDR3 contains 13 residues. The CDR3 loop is CALAWGGQETQYF. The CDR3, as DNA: TGTGCCTTGGCATGGGGGGGCCAGGAGACCCAGTACTTC.

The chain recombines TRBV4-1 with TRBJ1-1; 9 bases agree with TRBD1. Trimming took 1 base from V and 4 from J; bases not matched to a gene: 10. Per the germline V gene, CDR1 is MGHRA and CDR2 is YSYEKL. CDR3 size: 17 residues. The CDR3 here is CASSQVFSGQGFTEAFF. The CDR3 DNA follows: TGCGCCAGCAGCCAAGTATTTTCGGGACAGGGTTTCACTGAAGCTTTCTTT.

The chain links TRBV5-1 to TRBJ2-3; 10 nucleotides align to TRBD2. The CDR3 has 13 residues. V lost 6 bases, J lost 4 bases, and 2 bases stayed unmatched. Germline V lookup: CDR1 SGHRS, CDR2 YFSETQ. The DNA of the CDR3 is TGCGCCAGCACTAGCGGGAGAGCAGATACGCAGTATTTT. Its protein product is CASTSGRADTQYF. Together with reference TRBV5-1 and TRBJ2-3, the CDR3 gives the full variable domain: KAGVTQTPRYLIKTRGQQVTLSCSPISGHRSVSWYQQTPGQGLQFLFEYFSETQRNKGNFPGRFSGRQFSNSRSEMNVSTLELGDSALYLCASTSGRADTQYFGPGTRLTVL.

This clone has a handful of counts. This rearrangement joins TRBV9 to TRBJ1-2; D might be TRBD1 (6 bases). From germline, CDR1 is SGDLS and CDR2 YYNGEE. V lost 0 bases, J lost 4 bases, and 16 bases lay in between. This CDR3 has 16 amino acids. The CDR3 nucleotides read TGTGCCAGCAGCGTAGACAGGGAAAAATTGGGCTATGGCTACACCTTC. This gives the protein CASSVDREKLGYGYTF.

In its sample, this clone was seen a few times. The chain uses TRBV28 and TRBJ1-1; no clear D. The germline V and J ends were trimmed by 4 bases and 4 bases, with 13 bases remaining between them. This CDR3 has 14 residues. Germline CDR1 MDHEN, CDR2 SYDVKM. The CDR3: CASSYYGESTEAFF. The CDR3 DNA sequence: TGTGCCAGCAGTTACTACGGAGAGAGCACTGAAGCTTTCTTT.

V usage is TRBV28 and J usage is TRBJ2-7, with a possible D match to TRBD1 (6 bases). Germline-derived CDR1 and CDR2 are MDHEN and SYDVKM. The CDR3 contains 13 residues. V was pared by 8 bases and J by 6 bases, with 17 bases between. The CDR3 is CASHLTQGSEQYF. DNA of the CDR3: TGTGCCAGCCACCTAACACAGGGCAGCGAGCAGTACTTC.

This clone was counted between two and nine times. CDR3 nucleotide sequence: TGTGCCAGCAGCTTACGGCCTGGTGGGAGCTCTGGAAACACCATATATTTT. It specifies CASSLRPGGSSGNTIYF. V is TRBV7-2 and J is TRBJ1-3, with D unresolved. Trimming took 2 bases from V and 0 from J, leaving 14 bases between them. This CDR3 has 17 amino acids. CDR1 and CDR2 (germline): SGHTA, FQGNSA.

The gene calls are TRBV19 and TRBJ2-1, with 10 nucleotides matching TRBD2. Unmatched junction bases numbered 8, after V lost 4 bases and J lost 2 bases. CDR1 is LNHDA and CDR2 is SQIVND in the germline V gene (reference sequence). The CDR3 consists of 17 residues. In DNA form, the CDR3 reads TGTGCCAGTAGTAAAACAGCGGGAGGGCCTACCTACAATGAGCAGTTCTTC. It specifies CASSKTAGGPTYNEQFF.

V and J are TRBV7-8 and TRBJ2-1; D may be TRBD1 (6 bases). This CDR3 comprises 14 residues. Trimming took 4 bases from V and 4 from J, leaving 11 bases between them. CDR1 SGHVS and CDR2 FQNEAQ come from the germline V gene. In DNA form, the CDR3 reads TGTGCCAGCAGCTCAACCACAGGGTACAATGAGCAGTTCTTC. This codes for CASSSTTGYNEQFF.

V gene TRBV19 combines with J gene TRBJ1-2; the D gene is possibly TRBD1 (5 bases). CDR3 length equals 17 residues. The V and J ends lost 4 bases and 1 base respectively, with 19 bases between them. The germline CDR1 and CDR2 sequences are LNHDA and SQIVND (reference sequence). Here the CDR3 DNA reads TGTGCCAGTAGTAAATTTCCCCCGGATCAGGGTAACTATGGCTACACCTTC. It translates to CASSKFPPDQGNYGYTF.

CDR3 residues: CASTQTLSGNTIYF. CDR3 coding DNA: TGTGCCAGCACTCAAACTCTCTCTGGAAACACCATATATTTT. V and J are TRBV28 and TRBJ1-3; no definite D call. Trimming took off 7 bases at V and 0 bases at J, with 10 bases between the two ends. Germline loops: CDR1 MDHEN, CDR2 SYDVKM. The CDR3 has 14 residues.

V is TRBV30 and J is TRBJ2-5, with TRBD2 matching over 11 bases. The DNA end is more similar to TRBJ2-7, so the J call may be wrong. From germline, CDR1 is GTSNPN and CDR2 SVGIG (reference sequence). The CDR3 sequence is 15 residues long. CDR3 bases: TGTGCCTGGGAACTAGCGGGGGTTCGAGCCTACGAGCAGTACTTC. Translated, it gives CAWELAGVRAYEQYF.

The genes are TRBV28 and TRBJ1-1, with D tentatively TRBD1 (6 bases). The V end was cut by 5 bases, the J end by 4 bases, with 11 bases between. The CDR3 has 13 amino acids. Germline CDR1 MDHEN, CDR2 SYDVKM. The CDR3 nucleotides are TGTGCCAGCAGTCAGGGGAGGGGCACTGAAGCTTTCTTT. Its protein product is CASSQGRGTEAFF.

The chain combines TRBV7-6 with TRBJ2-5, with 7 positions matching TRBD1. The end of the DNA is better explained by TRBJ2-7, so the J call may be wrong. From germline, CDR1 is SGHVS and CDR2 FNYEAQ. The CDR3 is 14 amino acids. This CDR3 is CASSFRQGWYEQYF. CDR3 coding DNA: TGTGCCAGCAGCTTTCGACAGGGTTGGTACGAGCAGTACTTC.

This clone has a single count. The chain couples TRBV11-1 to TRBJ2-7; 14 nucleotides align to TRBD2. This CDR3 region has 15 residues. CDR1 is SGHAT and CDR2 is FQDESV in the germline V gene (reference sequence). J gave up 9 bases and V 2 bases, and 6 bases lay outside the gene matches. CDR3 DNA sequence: TGTGCCAGCAGCTTACCGGGACTAGCGGGAGAAGGGCAGTACTTC. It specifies CASSLPGLAGEGQYF.

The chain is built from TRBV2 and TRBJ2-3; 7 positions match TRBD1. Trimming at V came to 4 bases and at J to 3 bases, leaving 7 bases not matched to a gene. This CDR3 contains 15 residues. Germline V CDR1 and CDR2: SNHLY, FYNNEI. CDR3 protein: CASSVGRGFTDTQYF. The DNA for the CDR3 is TGTGCCAGCAGTGTGGGCAGGGGGTTTACAGATACGCAGTATTTT.

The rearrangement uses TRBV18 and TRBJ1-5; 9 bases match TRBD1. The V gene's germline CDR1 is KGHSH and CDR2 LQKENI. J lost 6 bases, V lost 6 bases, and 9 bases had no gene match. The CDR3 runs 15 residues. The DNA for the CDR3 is TGTGCCAGCTCTCTTACGGGACAGGGCATTCAGCCCCAGCATTTT. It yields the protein CASSLTGQGIQPQHF.

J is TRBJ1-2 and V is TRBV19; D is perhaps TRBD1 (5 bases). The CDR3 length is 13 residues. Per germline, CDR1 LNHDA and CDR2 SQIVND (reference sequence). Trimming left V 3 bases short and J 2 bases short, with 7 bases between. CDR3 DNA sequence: TGTGCCAGTAGTATCCGGACAAACTATGGCTACACCTTC. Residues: CASSIRTNYGYTF.

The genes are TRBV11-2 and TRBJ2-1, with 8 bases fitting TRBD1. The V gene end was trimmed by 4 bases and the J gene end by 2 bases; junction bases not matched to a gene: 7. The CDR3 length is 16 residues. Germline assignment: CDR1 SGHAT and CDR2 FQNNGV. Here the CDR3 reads CASSSADRGTYNEQFF. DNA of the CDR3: TGTGCCAGCAGCTCAGCCGACAGGGGAACCTACAATGAGCAGTTCTTC.

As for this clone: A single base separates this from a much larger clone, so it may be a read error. The DNA for the CDR3 is TGTGCCAGCAGCAAAACAGGTTCTGGGGCCAACGTCCTGACTTTC. Translated, it gives CASSKTGSGANVLTF. The V gene is TRBV7-9, the J gene TRBJ2-6; tentative D call: TRBD1 (5 bases). The CDR3 consists of 15 residues. V was shortened by 5 bases and J by 1 base, with 9 bases between the two germline ends. In germline, CDR1 is SEHNR, CDR2 FQNEAQ (reference sequence).

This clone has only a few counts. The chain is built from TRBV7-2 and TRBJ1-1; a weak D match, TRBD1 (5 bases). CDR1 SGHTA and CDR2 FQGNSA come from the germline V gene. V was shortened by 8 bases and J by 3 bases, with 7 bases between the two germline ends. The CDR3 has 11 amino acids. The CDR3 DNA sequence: TGTGCCAGCGGGGGGTACACTGAAGCTTTCTTT. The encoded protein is CASGGYTEAFF.